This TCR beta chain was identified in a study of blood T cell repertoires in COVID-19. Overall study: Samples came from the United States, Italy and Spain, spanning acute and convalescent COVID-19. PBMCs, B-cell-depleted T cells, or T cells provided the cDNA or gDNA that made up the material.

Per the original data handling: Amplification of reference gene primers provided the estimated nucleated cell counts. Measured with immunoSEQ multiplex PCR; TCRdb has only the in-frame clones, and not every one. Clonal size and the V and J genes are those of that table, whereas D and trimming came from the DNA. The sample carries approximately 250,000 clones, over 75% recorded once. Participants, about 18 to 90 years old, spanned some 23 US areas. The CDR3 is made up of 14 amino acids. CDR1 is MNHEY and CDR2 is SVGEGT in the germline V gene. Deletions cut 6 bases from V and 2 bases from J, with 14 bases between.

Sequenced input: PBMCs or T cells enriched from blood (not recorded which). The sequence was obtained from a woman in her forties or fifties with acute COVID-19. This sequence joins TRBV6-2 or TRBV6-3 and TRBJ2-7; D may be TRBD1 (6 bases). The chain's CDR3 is CASSPGTLAYEQYF. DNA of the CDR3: TGTGCCAGCAGCCCCGGGACACTAGCCTACGAGCAGTACTTC.